Listed here is a single T cell receptor beta chain. Its matching antigen is unknown. The data belong to a study of T-cell reconstitution after alpha-beta-depleted transplantation in children. Molecular barcoding with unique molecular identifiers was used for the TCRbeta library. TCRdb reprocessed the PCR reads via MiXCR and lists one record per CDR3 protein. This sample carries 45,000 to 70,000 distinct CDR3 sequences, around 40% of them seen once, and the ten largest clones take more than 95%. Findings and limits, study-wide: Certain patients had high TCRbeta diversity at day 60, and it came from recipient T cells and thymic progenitors that survived. Reportedly, roughly two months post-transplant, alpha-beta T cells arose from several hundred expanded graft clones. From newly produced T cells came most of the T-cell counts and diversity one year after transplant.

Germline V gives CDR1 SGHAT, CDR2 FQDESV (reference sequence). V lost 0 bases to trimming and J lost 3 bases, with 17 bases between them. This CDR3 has 17 amino acids. The receptor comes from a male patient younger than 18 who had a stem cell transplant for acute lymphoblastic leukemia, so the T cells may come from the graft donor. The material was PBMCs, mostly from graft donor cells, obtained 360 days after TCRalphabeta/CD19-depleted stem cell transplant. The V and J genes are TRBV11-1 and TRBJ1-1; D not resolved. The CDR3 reads CASSLADRHLEYTEAFF. Here the CDR3 DNA reads TGTGCCAGCAGCTTAGCGGATAGACACCTCGAGTACACTGAAGCTTTCTTT.